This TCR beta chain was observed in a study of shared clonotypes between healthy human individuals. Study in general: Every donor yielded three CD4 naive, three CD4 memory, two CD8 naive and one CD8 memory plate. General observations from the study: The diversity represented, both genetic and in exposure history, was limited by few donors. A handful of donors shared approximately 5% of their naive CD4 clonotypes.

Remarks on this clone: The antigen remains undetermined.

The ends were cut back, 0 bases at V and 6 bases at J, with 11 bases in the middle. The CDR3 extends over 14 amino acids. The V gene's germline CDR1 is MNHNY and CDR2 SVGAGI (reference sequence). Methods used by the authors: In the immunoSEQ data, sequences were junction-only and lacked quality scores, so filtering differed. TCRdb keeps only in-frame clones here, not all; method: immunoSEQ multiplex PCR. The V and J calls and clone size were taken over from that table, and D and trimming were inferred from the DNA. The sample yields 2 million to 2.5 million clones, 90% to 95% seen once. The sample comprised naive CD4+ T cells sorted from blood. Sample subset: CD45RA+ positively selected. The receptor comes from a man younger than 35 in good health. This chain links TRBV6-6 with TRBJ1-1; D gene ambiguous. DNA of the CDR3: TGTGCCAGCAGTTACTCGACCGGAGGCGCTGAAGCTTTCTTT. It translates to CASSYSTGGAEAFF.